The next 7 T cell receptor beta chains were all read from a single sample in a study of shared T cell receptors in the human thymus. Sequencing was performed with immunoSEQ multiplex PCR; in TCRdb, only in-frame clones are kept and a portion is missing. The sample yields 700,000 or so clones, over 75% seen once. The same data also went into a second study, on human thymus T cells.

Input material: thymocytes. The receptors come from a girl under three years old with a congenital heart defect.

The chain combines TRBV30 with TRBJ1-5; D is ambiguous. V lost 1 base and J 5 bases, leaving 9 bases between the germline ends. The CDR3 spans 13 residues. Germline loops: CDR1 GTSNPN, CDR2 SVGIG (reference sequence). The CDR3 nucleotides read TGTGCCTGGAGTGCGGGAGCCGATCAGCCCCAGCATTTT. Protein product: CAWSAGADQPQHF. The full variable domain, in which reference TRBV30 and TRBJ1-5 provide the parts outside the CDR3, is SQTIHQWPATLVQPVGSPLSLECTVEGTSNPNLYWYRQAAGRGLQLLFYSVGIGQISSEVPQNLSASRPQDRQFILSSKKLLLSDSGFYLCAWSAGADQPQHFGDGTRLSIL.

This chain links TRBV4-1 with TRBJ2-5, with TRBD1 matching over 8 bases. J gave up 1 base and V 2 bases, and 15 bases lay outside the gene matches. Germline V gives CDR1 MGHRA, CDR2 YSYEKL. The CDR3 consists of 19 residues. CDR3 amino acids: CASSQPRQGTDRTQETQYF. DNA of the CDR3: TGCGCCAGCAGCCAACCCCGACAGGGGACAGATAGAACCCAAGAGACCCAGTACTTC.

The V gene is TRBV5-1, the J gene TRBJ2-2; 7 bases line up with TRBD2. The germline V gene has CDR1 SGHRS and CDR2 YFSETQ. J gave up 5 bases and V 4 bases, and 17 bases lay outside the gene matches. This CDR3 comprises 18 residues. This chain's CDR3 is CASSLNPGTKVWTGELFF. DNA for the CDR3: TGCGCCAGCAGCCTAAACCCCGGGACTAAAGTTTGGACCGGGGAGCTGTTTTTT.

This clone was detected once. The V call is TRBV4-3, the J call TRBJ2-7, with no clear D. Germline values: CDR1 LGHNA, CDR2 YSLEER. Trimming removed 0 bases at V and 9 bases at J, with 12 bases between. The CDR3 runs 13 residues. In nucleotides, the CDR3 is TGCGCCAGCAGCCAAGATAGTTTGGTGCGGCAGTACTTC. It codes for CASSQDSLVRQYF.

V is TRBV5-1 and J is TRBJ2-7, with TRBD2 matching over 11 bases. The germline V gene has CDR1 SGHRS and CDR2 YFSETQ. CDR3 length: 17 residues. The ends lost 0 bases at V and 4 bases at J; junction bases unmatched: 9. This CDR3 is CASSLASGGPEVYEQYF. The DNA of the CDR3 is TGCGCCAGCAGCTTGGCTAGCGGGGGGCCAGAGGTATACGAGCAGTACTTC. The full variable domain, in which reference TRBV5-1 and TRBJ2-7 provide the parts outside the CDR3, is KAGVTQTPRYLIKTRGQQVTLSCSPISGHRSVSWYQQTPGQGLQFLFEYFSETQRNKGNFPGRFSGRQFSNSRSEMNVSTLELGDSALYLCASSLASGGPEVYEQYFGPGTRLTVT.

The chain employs TRBV5-6 and TRBJ2-1, with 11 bases fitting TRBD2. Trimming took 4 bases from V and 7 from J; bases not matched to a gene: 16. Per germline, CDR1 SGHDT and CDR2 YYEEEE. This CDR3 has 18 amino acids. In DNA form, the CDR3 reads TGTGCCAGCAGCGGCCCTACTAGCGGGGGCGGCCCGCGAAATGAGCAGTTCTTC. This sequence encodes CASSGPTSGGGPRNEQFF.

The chain recombines TRBV7-2 with TRBJ2-3; 7 nucleotides align to TRBD2. CDR1 is SGHTA and CDR2 is FQGNSA in the germline V gene. V shed 2 bases and J 3 bases; nucleotides not matched to a gene: 5. The CDR3 is 15 amino acids. CDR3 amino acids: CASSLRRGYTDTQYF. The CDR3, as DNA: TGTGCCAGCAGCTTACGGCGGGGGTATACAGATACGCAGTATTTT.